The 9 T cell receptor beta chains below were found in one sample sequenced in a study of blood T cell repertoires in COVID-19. Data came from immunoSEQ multiplex PCR; TCRdb stores just in-frame clones and leaves some out. The sample has about 190,000 clones; roughly nine tenths are singletons. The sequenced material came from peripheral blood. All receptors come from a man between 25 and 39 years old with acute or convalescent COVID-19.

The V gene is TRBV5-4, the J gene TRBJ2-5; 14 nucleotides match TRBD2. The CDR3 has 16 residues. Germline loops: CDR1 SGHNT, CDR2 YYREEE (reference sequence). The V segment lost 2 bases and the J segment 5 bases; nucleotides outside the gene matches: 5. CDR3 sequence: CASSFGLAGGFETQYF. DNA of the CDR3: TGTGCCAGCAGCTTCGGACTAGCGGGAGGATTTGAGACCCAGTACTTC.

This clone has just one count. The chain carries TRBV7-9 and TRBJ2-1; TRBD1 agrees at 8 bases. This CDR3 is 15 amino acids long. J lost 5 bases, V lost 5 bases, and 8 bases had no gene match. Germline values: CDR1 SEHNR, CDR2 FQNEAQ (reference sequence). The CDR3 nucleotides are TGTGCCAGCAGCGCAAGGACAGGGTCTAACAATGAGCAGTTCTTC. This codes for CASSARTGSNNEQFF.

The CDR3 DNA reads as TGTGCCAGCAGTTACTCGTCACAGGGCCACGAGCAGTACTTC. Translating it yields CASSYSSQGHEQYF. The rearrangement joins TRBV6-6 to TRBJ2-7; tentative D call: TRBD1 (6 bases). Germline V lookup: CDR1 MNHNY, CDR2 SVGAGI (reference sequence). The V end lost 0 bases, the J end lost 5 bases, and 11 bases lay between the germline ends. The CDR3 runs to 14 residues.

This sequence joins TRBV12-5 and TRBJ2-5; 8 positions agree with TRBD2. With 2 bases clipped from V and 3 bases from J, the junction kept 8 bases outside the gene matches. CDR1 is LGHNT, CDR2 FRNRAP, per germline. The CDR3 has 16 residues. The CDR3 region is CASGLRTSSGKETQYF. CDR3 in DNA: TGTGCTAGTGGTTTGAGGACTAGCTCTGGCAAAGAGACCCAGTACTTC.

The gene calls are TRBV30 and TRBJ2-7, with TRBD2 identical over 9 bases. This CDR3 is 15 amino acids long. Germline CDR1 reads GTSNPN; CDR2 reads SVGIG (reference sequence). J lost 4 bases, V lost 1 base, and 8 bases had no gene match. Here the CDR3 DNA reads TGTGCCTGGAGTGCGAGGACTAGCGTACAATACGAGCAGTACTTC. Protein: CAWSARTSVQYEQYF.

This clone is a singleton in its sample. The chain combines TRBV28 with TRBJ1-2, with 9 bases aligning to TRBD1. Trimming removed 6 bases from V and 8 bases from J; junction bases left unmatched: 7. Germline V lookup: CDR1 MDHEN, CDR2 SYDVKM. The CDR3 runs 13 residues. CDR3: CASSQQGARGYTF. CDR3 coding DNA: TGTGCCAGCAGCCAACAGGGGGCGCGGGGCTACACCTTC.

The V call is TRBV28, the J call TRBJ2-1; unclear D gene. CDR3 length equals 13 residues. V was cut by 3 bases and J by 7 bases, with 10 bases left in between. Germline loops: CDR1 MDHEN, CDR2 SYDVKM. The CDR3 spells CASSLGSANEQFF. Here the CDR3 DNA reads TGTGCCAGCAGTTTGGGCTCCGCAAATGAGCAGTTCTTC.

The chain employs TRBV2 and TRBJ1-5, with 7 bases identical to TRBD1. CDR3 length equals 14 residues. After removal of 4 bases from V and 11 bases from J, the junction contained 11 bases not matched to a gene. Germline V gene lookup returns CDR1 SNHLY and CDR2 FYNNEI. CDR3 loop: CASSVLGGEVTQHF. CDR3 DNA: TGTGCCAGCAGTGTGTTAGGGGGCGAAGTGACCCAGCATTTT.

The V gene is TRBV7-9, the J gene TRBJ2-1; 10 bases map to TRBD2. After removal of 4 bases from V and 3 bases from J, the junction contained 3 bases not matched to a gene. This CDR3 has 15 amino acids. CDR1 and CDR2 (germline): SEHNR, FQNEAQ (reference sequence). The CDR3 DNA reads as TGTGCCAGCAGCTCAGGACTAGCGGTCTACAATGAGCAGTTCTTC. It is translated as CASSSGLAVYNEQFF.